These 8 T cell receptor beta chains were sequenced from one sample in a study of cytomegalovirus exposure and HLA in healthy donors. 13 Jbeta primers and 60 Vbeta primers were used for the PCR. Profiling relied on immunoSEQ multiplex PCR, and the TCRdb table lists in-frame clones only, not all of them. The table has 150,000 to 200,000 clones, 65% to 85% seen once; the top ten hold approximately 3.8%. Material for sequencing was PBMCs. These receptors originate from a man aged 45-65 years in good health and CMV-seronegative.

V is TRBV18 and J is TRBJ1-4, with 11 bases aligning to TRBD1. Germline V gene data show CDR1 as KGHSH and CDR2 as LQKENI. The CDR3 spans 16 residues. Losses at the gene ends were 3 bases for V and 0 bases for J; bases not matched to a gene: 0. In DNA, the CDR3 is TGTGCCAGCTCACCGGGACAGGGGGCAACTAATGAAAAACTGTTTTTT. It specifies CASSPGQGATNEKLFF.

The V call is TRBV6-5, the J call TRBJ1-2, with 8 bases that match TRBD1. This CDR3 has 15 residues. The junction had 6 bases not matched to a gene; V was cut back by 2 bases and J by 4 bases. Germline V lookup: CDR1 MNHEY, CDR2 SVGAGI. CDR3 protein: CASSYERTGSYGYTF. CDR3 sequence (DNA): TGTGCCAGCAGTTACGAGAGGACAGGGAGCTATGGCTACACCTTC.

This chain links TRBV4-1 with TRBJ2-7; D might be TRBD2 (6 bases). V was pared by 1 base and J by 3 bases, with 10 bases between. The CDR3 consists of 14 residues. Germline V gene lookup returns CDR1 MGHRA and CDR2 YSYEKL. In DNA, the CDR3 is TGCGCCAGCAGCCAAGGGGGAGCGGGCTACGAGCAGTACTTC. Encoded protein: CASSQGGAGYEQYF.

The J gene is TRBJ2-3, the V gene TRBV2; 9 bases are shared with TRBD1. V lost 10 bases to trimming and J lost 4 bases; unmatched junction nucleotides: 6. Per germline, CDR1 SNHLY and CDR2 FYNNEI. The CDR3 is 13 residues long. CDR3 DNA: TGTGCCATACAGGGGGCCTTCGCAGATACGCAGTATTTT. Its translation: CAIQGAFADTQYF.

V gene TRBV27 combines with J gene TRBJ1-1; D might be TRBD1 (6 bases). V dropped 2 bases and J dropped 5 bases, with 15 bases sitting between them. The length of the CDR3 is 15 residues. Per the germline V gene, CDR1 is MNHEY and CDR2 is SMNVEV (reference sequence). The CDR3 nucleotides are TGTGCCAGCAGTTTACACCAGGGGAAGGGGACTGAAGCTTTCTTT. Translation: CASSLHQGKGTEAFF.

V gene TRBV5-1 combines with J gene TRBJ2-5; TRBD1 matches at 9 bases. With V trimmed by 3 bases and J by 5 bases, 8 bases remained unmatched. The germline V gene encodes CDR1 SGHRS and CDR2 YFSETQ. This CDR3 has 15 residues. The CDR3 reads CASSSGDRDVETQYF. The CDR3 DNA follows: TGCGCCAGCAGCTCTGGGGACAGGGACGTGGAGACCCAGTACTTC.

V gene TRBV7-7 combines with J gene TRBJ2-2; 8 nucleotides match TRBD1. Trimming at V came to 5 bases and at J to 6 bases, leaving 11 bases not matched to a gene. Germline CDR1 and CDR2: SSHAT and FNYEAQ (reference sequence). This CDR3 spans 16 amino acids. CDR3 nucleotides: TGTGCCAGCAGCCCCCGGACAGGGCAACACGCCGGGGAGCTGTTTTTT. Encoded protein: CASSPRTGQHAGELFF.

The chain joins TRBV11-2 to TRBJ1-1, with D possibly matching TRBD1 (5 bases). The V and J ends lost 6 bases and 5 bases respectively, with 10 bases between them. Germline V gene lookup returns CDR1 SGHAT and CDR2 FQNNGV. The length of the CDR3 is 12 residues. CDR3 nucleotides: TGTGCCAGCAGTCCAGGGTTAACTGAAGCTTTCTTT. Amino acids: CASSPGLTEAFF.